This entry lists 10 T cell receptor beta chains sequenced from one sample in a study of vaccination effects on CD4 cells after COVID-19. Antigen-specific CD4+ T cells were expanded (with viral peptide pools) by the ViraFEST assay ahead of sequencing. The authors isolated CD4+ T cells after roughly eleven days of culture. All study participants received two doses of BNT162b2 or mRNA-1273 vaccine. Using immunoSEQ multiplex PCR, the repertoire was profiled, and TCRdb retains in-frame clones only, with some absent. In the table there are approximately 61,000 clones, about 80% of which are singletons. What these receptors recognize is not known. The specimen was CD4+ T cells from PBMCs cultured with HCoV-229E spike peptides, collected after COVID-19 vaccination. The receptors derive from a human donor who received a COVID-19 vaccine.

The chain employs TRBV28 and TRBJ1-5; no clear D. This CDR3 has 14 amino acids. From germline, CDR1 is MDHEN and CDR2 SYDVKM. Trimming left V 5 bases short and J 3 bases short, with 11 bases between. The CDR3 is CASSKELNNQPQHF. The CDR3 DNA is TGTGCCAGCAGTAAGGAGCTCAACAATCAGCCCCAGCATTTT.

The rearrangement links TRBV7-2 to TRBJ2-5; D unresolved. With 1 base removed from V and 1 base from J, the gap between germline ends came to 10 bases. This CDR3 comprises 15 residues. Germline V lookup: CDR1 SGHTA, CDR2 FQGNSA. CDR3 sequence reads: CASSLGPLGQETQYF. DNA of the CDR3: TGTGCCAGCAGCTTAGGACCGCTAGGCCAAGAGACCCAGTACTTC.

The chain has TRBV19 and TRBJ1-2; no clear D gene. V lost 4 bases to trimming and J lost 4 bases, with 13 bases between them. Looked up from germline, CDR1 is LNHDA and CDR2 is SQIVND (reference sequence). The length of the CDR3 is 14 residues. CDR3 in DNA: TGTGCCAGTAGTACTCGGGATTTGTTCTATGGCTACACCTTC. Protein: CASSTRDLFYGYTF.

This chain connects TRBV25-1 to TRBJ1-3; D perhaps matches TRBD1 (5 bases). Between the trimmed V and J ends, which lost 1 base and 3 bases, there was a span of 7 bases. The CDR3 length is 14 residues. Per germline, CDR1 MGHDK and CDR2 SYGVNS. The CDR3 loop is CASSESGRGNTIYF. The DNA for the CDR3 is TGTGCCAGCAGTGAATCAGGGCGTGGAAACACCATATATTTT.

The DNA for the CDR3 is TGTGCCAGCAGTGACAGGGATATGGAGACCCAGTACTTC. Amino acids: CASSDRDMETQYF. The gene calls are TRBV2 and TRBJ2-5, with D perhaps matching TRBD1 (5 bases). CDR1 and CDR2 (germline): SNHLY, FYNNEI. V lost 3 bases, J lost 5 bases, and 10 bases lay in between. This CDR3 comprises 13 residues.

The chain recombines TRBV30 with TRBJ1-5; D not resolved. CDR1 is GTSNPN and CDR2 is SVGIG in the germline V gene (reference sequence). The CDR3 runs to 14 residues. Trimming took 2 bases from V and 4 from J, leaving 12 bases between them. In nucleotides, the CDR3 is TGTGCCTGGAGTCTGGGCACGGTGAATCAGCCCCAGCATTTT. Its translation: CAWSLGTVNQPQHF. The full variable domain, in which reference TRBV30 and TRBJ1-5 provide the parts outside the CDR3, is SQTIHQWPATLVQPVGSPLSLECTVEGTSNPNLYWYRQAAGRGLQLLFYSVGIGQISSEVPQNLSASRPQDRQFILSSKKLLLSDSGFYLCAWSLGTVNQPQHFGDGTRLSIL.

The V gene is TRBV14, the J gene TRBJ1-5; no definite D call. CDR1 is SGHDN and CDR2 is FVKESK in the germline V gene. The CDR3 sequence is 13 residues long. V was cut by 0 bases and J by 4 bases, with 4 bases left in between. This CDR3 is CASSQDLNQPQHF. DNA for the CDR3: TGTGCCAGCAGCCAAGATCTGAATCAGCCCCAGCATTTT.

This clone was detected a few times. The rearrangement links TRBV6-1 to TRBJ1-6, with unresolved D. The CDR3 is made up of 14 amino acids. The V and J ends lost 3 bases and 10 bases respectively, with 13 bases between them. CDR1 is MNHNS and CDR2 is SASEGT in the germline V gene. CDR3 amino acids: CASSDPGFYSPLHF. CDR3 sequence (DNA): TGTGCCAGCAGTGATCCGGGGTTCTACTCACCCCTCCACTTT.

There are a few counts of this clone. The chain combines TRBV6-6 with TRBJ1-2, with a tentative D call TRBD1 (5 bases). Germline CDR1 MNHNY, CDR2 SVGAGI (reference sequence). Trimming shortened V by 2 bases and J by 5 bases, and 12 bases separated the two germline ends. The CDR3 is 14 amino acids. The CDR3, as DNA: TGTGCCAGCAGTTACGAGGCAGGGAGGTATGGCTACACCTTC. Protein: CASSYEAGRYGYTF.

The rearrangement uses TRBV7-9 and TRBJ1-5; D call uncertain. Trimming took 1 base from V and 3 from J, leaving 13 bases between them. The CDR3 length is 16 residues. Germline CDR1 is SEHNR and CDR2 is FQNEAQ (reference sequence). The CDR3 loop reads CASSLGYPGDNQPQHF. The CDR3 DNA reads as TGTGCCAGCAGCTTAGGGTACCCAGGTGACAATCAGCCCCAGCATTTT.